These T cell receptor beta chains were read from a single sample in a study of blood T cell repertoires in COVID-19. Profiled with immunoSEQ multiplex PCR; TCRdb holds only in-frame clones, not every one. The sample has over 80,000 clones, approximately 79% seen once. Sequenced material: peripheral blood. Source of these receptors: an elderly woman with active or convalescent COVID-19. Each CDR3 is given with its conserved first and last residue. Fields, in order: D gene, CDR3 length, clone size, V gene, J gene, CDR3 protein, CDR3 DNA. The D gene is left open where the match is weak. Only part of the rows carry a size: once, few, many, or a class if the clone is expanded.

d_gene: -
len: 11
abundance: -
v_gene: TRBV7-9
j_gene: TRBJ2-7
CDR3aa: CASARGVEQYF
CDR3nt: TGTGCCAGCGCGAGAGGAGTCGAGCAGTACTTC

d_gene: -
len: 15
abundance: -
v_gene: TRBV5-1
j_gene: TRBJ2-3
CDR3aa: CASSLVGGNPDTQYF
CDR3nt: TGCGCCAGCAGCTTGGTGGGCGGGAACCCAGATACGCAGTATTTT

d_gene: -
len: 11
abundance: -
v_gene: TRBV12-3/TRBV12-4
j_gene: TRBJ2-1
CDR3aa: CASSKGGEQFF
CDR3nt: TGTGCCAGCAGCAAAGGGGGTGAGCAGTTCTTC

d_gene: TRBD1
len: 15
abundance: -
v_gene: TRBV9
j_gene: TRBJ1-1
CDR3aa: CASSPRQGANTEAFF
CDR3nt: TGTGCCAGCAGCCCTCGACAGGGGGCAAACACTGAAGCTTTCTTT

d_gene: TRBD1
len: 15
abundance: -
v_gene: TRBV6-5
j_gene: TRBJ2-7
CDR3aa: CASSYGTGSSYEQYF
CDR3nt: TGTGCCAGCAGTTACGGGACAGGGAGCTCCTACGAGCAGTACTTC

d_gene: -
len: 15
abundance: -
v_gene: TRBV6-5
j_gene: TRBJ2-7
CDR3aa: CASSYGRGIASEQYF
CDR3nt: TGTGCCAGCAGTTACGGGCGGGGAATCGCATCCGAGCAGTACTTC

d_gene: TRBD2
len: 18
abundance: -
v_gene: TRBV4-2
j_gene: TRBJ2-5
CDR3aa: CASSPGTSGRALEETQYF
CDR3nt: TGTGCCAGCAGCCCCGGGACTAGCGGGAGGGCCCTCGAGGAGACCCAGTACTTC

d_gene: -
len: 15
abundance: -
v_gene: TRBV18
j_gene: TRBJ1-4
CDR3aa: CASSPTASTNEKLFF
CDR3nt: TGTGCCAGCTCACCGACAGCCTCAACTAATGAAAAACTGTTTTTT

d_gene: -
len: 14
abundance: -
v_gene: TRBV27
j_gene: TRBJ1-5
CDR3aa: CASSPGRVNQPQHF
CDR3nt: TGTGCCAGCAGTCCCGGCAGGGTCAATCAGCCCCAGCATTTT

d_gene: -
len: 14
abundance: -
v_gene: TRBV2
j_gene: TRBJ1-1
CDR3aa: CASSEQGGNTEAFF
CDR3nt: TGTGCCAGCAGTGAACAGGGCGGAAACACTGAAGCTTTCTTT

d_gene: TRBD2
len: 18
abundance: -
v_gene: TRBV19
j_gene: TRBJ2-2
CDR3aa: CASSTTSGRGRGTGELFF
CDR3nt: TGTGCCAGTAGTACGACTAGCGGGAGAGGTCGGGGAACCGGGGAGCTGTTTTTT

d_gene: -
len: 14
abundance: few
v_gene: TRBV7-3
j_gene: TRBJ1-1
CDR3aa: CASSITGGNTEAFF
CDR3nt: TGTGCCAGCAGCATTACGGGGGGAAACACTGAAGCTTTCTTT

d_gene: -
len: 12
abundance: -
v_gene: TRBV10-2
j_gene: TRBJ2-7
CDR3aa: CASSGQYYEQYF
CDR3nt: TGCGCCAGCAGTGGACAGTACTACGAGCAGTACTTC

d_gene: -
len: 12
abundance: -
v_gene: TRBV6-2/TRBV6-3
j_gene: TRBJ1-5
CDR3aa: CASSPRGQPQHF
CDR3nt: TGTGCCAGCAGCCCTCGGGGGCAGCCCCAGCATTTT

d_gene: -
len: 12
abundance: -
v_gene: TRBV6-5
j_gene: TRBJ1-2
CDR3aa: CASSRTNSGYTF
CDR3nt: TGTGCCAGCAGTCGGACAAATAGTGGCTACACCTTC

d_gene: TRBD2
len: 15
abundance: -
v_gene: TRBV19
j_gene: TRBJ2-7
CDR3aa: CASQNSGSSLYEQYF
CDR3nt: TGTGCCAGTCAGAATAGCGGGAGTTCCCTCTACGAGCAGTACTTC

d_gene: TRBD2
len: 15
abundance: -
v_gene: TRBV19
j_gene: TRBJ2-7
CDR3aa: CASSTRTSGRDEQYF
CDR3nt: TGTGCCAGTAGTACTCGGACTAGCGGGAGGGATGAGCAGTACTTC

d_gene: -
len: 14
abundance: few
v_gene: TRBV7-3
j_gene: TRBJ2-1
CDR3aa: CASSMGGYDNEQFF
CDR3nt: TGTGCCAGCAGTATGGGGGGTTACGACAATGAGCAGTTCTTC

d_gene: -
len: 13
abundance: -
v_gene: TRBV19
j_gene: TRBJ2-7
CDR3aa: CASKTTKSYEQYF
CDR3nt: TGTGCCAGTAAGACTACCAAATCCTACGAGCAGTACTTC

d_gene: -
len: 14
abundance: -
v_gene: TRBV27
j_gene: TRBJ1-2
CDR3aa: CASSQSRDQGGYTF
CDR3nt: TGTGCCAGCAGTCAATCGCGGGACCAAGGGGGCTACACCTTC

d_gene: -
len: 14
abundance: -
v_gene: TRBV5-1
j_gene: TRBJ1-1
CDR3aa: CASSAGDMNTEAFF
CDR3nt: TGTGCCAGCAGCGCGGGGGACATGAACACTGAAGCTTTCTTT

d_gene: TRBD1
len: 15
abundance: -
v_gene: TRBV6-2/TRBV6-3
j_gene: TRBJ1-5
CDR3aa: CASSNGQVTYQPQHF
CDR3nt: TGTGCCAGCAGTAACGGACAGGTAACCTATCAGCCCCAGCATTTT